What follows is one T cell receptor (beta chain) and its context. This specimen comes from a study of technical replicates of blood from several donors. Germline-derived CDR1 and CDR2 are KGHSH and LQKENI. The CDR3 has 16 amino acids. V was pared by 2 bases and J by 5 bases, with 8 bases of the junction left unmatched. Some clones are missing from TCRdb's copy, which holds only in-frame ones; the method was immunoSEQ multiplex PCR. Found here are roughly 72,000 clones, 95% to 97% of them singletons; the top ten hold 0.3% to 0.35%. The clonotype was recovered from a human donor in good health. The specimen sequenced was T cells isolated from PBMCs. This chain uses TRBV18 with TRBJ2-3; 9 bases are shared with TRBD1. CDR3 residues: CASSPNGDREIDTQYF. Written as DNA, the CDR3 is TGTGCCAGCTCACCAAACGGGGACAGGGAAATAGATACGCAGTATTTT.